The 2 T cell receptor beta chains below come from one sample, sequenced in a study of T cell responses to AZD1222 COVID-19 vaccine. Some clones are missing from TCRdb's copy, which holds only in-frame ones; the method was immunoSEQ multiplex PCR. The sample lists approximately 130,000 clones, more than 85% occurring once. Sequencing was performed on peripheral blood, taken on day 0 of AZD1222 vaccination. Receptors were obtained from an adult in good health.

This sequence joins TRBV5-4 and TRBJ1-2, with unresolved D. The V gene's germline CDR1 is SGHNT and CDR2 YYREEE (reference sequence). The CDR3 has 10 amino acids. V shed 3 bases and J shed 8 bases, with 5 bases lying between them. The CDR3 DNA follows: TGTGCCAGCAGCTCGGGCGGCTACACCTTC. Amino acid sequence: CASSSGGYTF.

In this sample, this clone turned up once. This chain joins TRBV18 and TRBJ2-7; D not certain. The germline V gene has CDR1 KGHSH and CDR2 LQKENI. V lost 4 bases and J lost 6, with 13 bases in between. The CDR3 is made up of 13 amino acids. Here the CDR3 DNA reads TGTGCCAGCTCACGACCCTTTCCAATCGAGCAGTACTTC. Its protein is CASSRPFPIEQYF.